This TCR beta chain was captured in a study of T cells in Graves' hyperthyroidism and ophthalmopathy. Study results and limitations: Patients with ophthalmopathy were separated from those with stable hyperthyroidism by a 13 V-J model. Blood also showed most of the thyroid clonotypes that were expanded above 0.001.

Not enrolled were patients with uncontrolled infection, other autoimmune disease, pregnancy or lactation. The V gene end was trimmed by 7 bases and the J gene end by 7 bases; junction bases not matched to a gene: 10. The CDR3 covers 13 residues. Germline CDR1 is SQVTM and CDR2 is ANQGSEA. A remark on this clonotype: Its antigen is as yet unknown.

TCR beta CDR3 regions were amplified from RNA transcripts. A first-round RT-PCR of the TCR CDR3 used the HTBI primer set. TCRdb called the multiplex PCR reads again in MiXCR, with one record for every CDR3 protein. The sample holds around 660,000 distinct CDR3 sequences, over 40% seen once. The chain carries TRBV29-1 and TRBJ1-5; 7 bases align to TRBD1. The TCR sequence derives from an adult man with Graves' disease, either hyperthyroidism or ophthalmopathy (not recorded which). Source material: peripheral blood or thyroid tissue (not recorded which). The CDR3 nucleotides are TGCAGCGCCTTGGCAGGGGGTCAACAGCCCCAGCATTTT. The encoded protein is CSALAGGQQPQHF. Filled out from reference TRBV29-1 and TRBJ1-5, the complete variable domain reads SAVISQKPSRDICQRGTSLTIQCQVDSQVTMMFWYRQQPGQSLTLIATANQGSEATYESGFVIDKFPISRPNLTFSTLTVSNMSPEDSSIYLCSALAGGQQPQHFGDGTRLSIL.